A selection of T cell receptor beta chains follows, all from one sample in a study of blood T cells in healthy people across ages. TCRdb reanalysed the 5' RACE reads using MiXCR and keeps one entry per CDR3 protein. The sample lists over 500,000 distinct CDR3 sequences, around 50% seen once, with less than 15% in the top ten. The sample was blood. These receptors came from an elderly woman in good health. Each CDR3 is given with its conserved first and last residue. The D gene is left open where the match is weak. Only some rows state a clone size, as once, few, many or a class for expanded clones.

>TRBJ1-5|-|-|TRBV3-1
CASSQGWGLGQPQHF
TGTGCCAGCAGCCAAGGATGGGGGCTGGGTCAGCCCCAGCATTTT
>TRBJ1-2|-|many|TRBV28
CAAGGRRYGYTF
TGTGCCGCCGGAGGCAGGAGATATGGCTACACCTTC
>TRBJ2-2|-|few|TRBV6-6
CASSNLANTGELFF
TGTGCCAGCAGTAATCTAGCGAACACCGGGGAGCTGTTTTTT
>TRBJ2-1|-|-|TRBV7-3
CANSPNPNTEQFF
TGTGCCAACAGCCCAAACCCCAACACTGAGCAGTTCTTC
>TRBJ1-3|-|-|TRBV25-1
CASSALQGSGNTIYF
TGTGCCAGCAGTGCCCTACAGGGATCTGGAAACACCATATATTTT
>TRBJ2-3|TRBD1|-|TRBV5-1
CASSVRTGGSTDTQYF
TGCGCCAGCAGCGTACGGACAGGGGGGAGCACAGATACGCAGTATTTT
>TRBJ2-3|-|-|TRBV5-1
CASTNGGASTDTQYF
TGCGCCAGCACCAACGGCGGGGCTAGCACAGATACGCAGTATTTT
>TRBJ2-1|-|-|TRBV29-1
CSVEKSLQFF
TGCAGCGTTGAAAAGTCGCTGCAGTTCTTC
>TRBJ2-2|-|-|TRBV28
CASNAVDTGELFF
TGTGCCAGCAACGCTGTGGACACCGGGGAGCTGTTTTTT
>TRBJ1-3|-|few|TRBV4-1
CASSQGSQISGNTIYF
TGCGCCAGCAGCCAAGGTAGTCAGATCTCTGGAAACACCATATATTTT
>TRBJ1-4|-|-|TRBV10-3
CAISPEPRGNEKLFF
TGTGCCATCAGTCCCGAGCCCCGGGGGAATGAAAAACTGTTTTTT
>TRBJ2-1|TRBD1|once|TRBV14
CASSLFRRDRGLYNEQFF
TGTGCCAGCAGCCTTTTTAGGAGGGACAGGGGGCTCTACAATGAGCAGTTCTTC
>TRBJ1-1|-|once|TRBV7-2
CASSLGWPGRFHTEAFF
TGTGCCAGCAGCTTGGGGTGGCCAGGGAGGTTCCACACTGAAGCTTTCTTT
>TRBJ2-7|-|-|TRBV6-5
CVSVTPEFPYEQYF
TGTGTATCCGTGACCCCGGAGTTCCCCTACGAGCAGTACTTC
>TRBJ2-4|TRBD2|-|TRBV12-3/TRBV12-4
CASSPGTSGGKNIQYF
TGTGCCAGCAGTCCCGGGACTAGCGGGGGTAAAAACATTCAGTACTTC
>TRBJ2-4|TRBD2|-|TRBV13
CASTGGGPSEQYF
TGTGCCAGCACCGGGGGAGGGCCGTCGGAGCAGTACTTC
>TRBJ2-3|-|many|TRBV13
CASSPRELTDTQYF
TGTGCCAGCAGCCCCAGGGAGTTAACAGATACGCAGTATTTT
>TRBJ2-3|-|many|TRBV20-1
CSARDAAGVADTQYF
TGCAGTGCCCGAGACGCGGCAGGGGTAGCAGATACGCAGTATTTT
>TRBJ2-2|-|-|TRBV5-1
CASSLYQNTGELFF
TGCGCCAGCAGCTTGTACCAGAACACCGGGGAGCTGTTTTTT
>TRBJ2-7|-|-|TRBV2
CASKLQYEQYF
TGTGCCAGCAAGCTCCAATACGAGCAGTACTTC
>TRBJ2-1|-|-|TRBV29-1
CSSRKVQNEQFF
TGCAGCTCCCGCAAGGTACAAAATGAGCAGTTCTTC
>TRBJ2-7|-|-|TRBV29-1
CSVGRAPYEQYF
TGCAGCGTTGGCAGGGCACCCTACGAGCAGTACTTC
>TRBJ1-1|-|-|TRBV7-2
CASSFRAGSTEAFF
TGTGCCAGCAGCTTCAGGGCCGGGAGCACTGAAGCTTTCTTT
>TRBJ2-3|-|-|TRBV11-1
CASSSARDTQYF
TGTGCCAGCAGCTCCGCTCGGGATACGCAGTATTTT
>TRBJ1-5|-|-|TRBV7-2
CASSLGAAQGNQPQHF
TGTGCCAGCAGCTTAGGGGCAGCACAAGGCAATCAGCCCCAGCATTTT
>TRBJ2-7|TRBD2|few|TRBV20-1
CSAREEREQYF
TGCAGTGCCCGGGAGGAACGCGAGCAGTACTTC
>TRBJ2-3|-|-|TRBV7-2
CASSIPRPLGLSGTQYF
TGTGCCAGCAGCATCCCCCGACCTCTCGGGCTCTCGGGTACGCAGTATTTT
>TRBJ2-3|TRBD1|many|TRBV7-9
CASSLARQGRTDTQYF
TGTGCCAGCAGCTTAGCGAGACAGGGCCGCACAGATACGCAGTATTTT
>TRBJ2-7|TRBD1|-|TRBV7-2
CASSLPGGSYEQYF
TGTGCCAGCAGCCTACCAGGGGGTTCCTACGAGCAGTACTTC
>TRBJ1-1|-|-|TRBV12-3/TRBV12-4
CASTRHLNTEAFF
TGTGCCAGCACCCGACACTTGAACACTGAAGCTTTCTTT
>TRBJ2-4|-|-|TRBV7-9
CASSLFGAKNIQYF
TGTGCCAGCAGCTTATTTGGAGCCAAAAACATTCAGTACTTC
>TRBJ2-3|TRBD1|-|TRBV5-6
CASSLALGQGTDTQYF
TGTGCCAGCAGCTTGGCCCTGGGACAGGGGACAGATACGCAGTATTTT
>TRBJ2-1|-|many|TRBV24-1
CATSDRGSGYEQFF
TGTGCCACCAGTGATAGGGGGAGCGGGTATGAGCAGTTCTTC
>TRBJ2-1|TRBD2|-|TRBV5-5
CASSLAGRAGGNEQFF
TGTGCCAGCAGCTTGGCCGGGCGGGCGGGAGGTAATGAGCAGTTCTTC
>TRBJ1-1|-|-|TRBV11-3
CASSFRGLKTNTEAFF
TGTGCCAGCAGCTTTCGGGGGCTAAAAACGAACACTGAAGCTTTCTTT
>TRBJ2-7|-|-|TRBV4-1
CASSQDRSSSYEQYF
TGCGCCAGCAGCCAAGATCGGAGTAGCTCCTACGAGCAGTACTTC
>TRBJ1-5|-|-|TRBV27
CASSAGQGRSNQPQHF
TGTGCCAGCAGTGCCGGGCAGGGAAGGAGCAATCAGCCCCAGCATTTT
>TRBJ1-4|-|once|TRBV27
CASSLSRAGGEKLFF
TGTGCCAGCAGTTTATCGAGGGCCGGGGGTGAAAAACTGTTTTTT
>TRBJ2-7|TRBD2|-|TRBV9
CASSVGPLAGLHEQYF
TGTGCCAGCAGCGTAGGGCCGTTAGCGGGGTTGCACGAGCAGTACTTC
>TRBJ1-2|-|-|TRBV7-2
CASSPRRYGYTF
TGTGCCAGCAGCCCTCGCCGCTATGGCTACACCTTC
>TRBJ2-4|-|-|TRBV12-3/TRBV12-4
CASSTSPLAKNIQYF
TGTGCCAGCAGTACAAGTCCGTTAGCCAAAAACATTCAGTACTTC
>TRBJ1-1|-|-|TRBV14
CASALTLGGTEAFF
TGTGCCAGCGCCCTGACACTGGGTGGGACTGAAGCTTTCTTT
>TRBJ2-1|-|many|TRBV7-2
CASSLEVSEQFF
TGTGCCAGCAGCTTAGAGGTTAGTGAGCAGTTCTTC